This is a list of T cell receptor beta chains from one sample in a study of T cell changes during pregnancy in multiple sclerosis. TCRdb keeps only in-frame clones here, not all; method: immunoSEQ multiplex PCR. This table holds about 72,000 clones, 90% to 95% found once. The starting material was peripheral blood, obtained in the third trimester of pregnancy. All receptors derive from a female donor in good health, enrolled as a control in a pregnancy study. Both conserved end residues are part of each CDR3. Fields, in order: clone size, J gene, V gene, D gene, CDR3 DNA, CDR3 protein. A D gene is named only where the DNA matches it firmly. Clone size is stated in some rows and not others, as once, few, many or a class when expanded.

size: .; J: TRBJ2-6; V: TRBV6-5; D: .; DNA: TGTGCCAGCAGTTGGACAGACTCTGGGGCCAACGTCCTGACTTTC; CDR3: CASSWTDSGANVLTF
size: .; J: TRBJ2-1; V: TRBV14; D: TRBD2; DNA: TGTGCCAGCAGCCCCCAGAGCGGGAGGGTCAATGAGCAGTTCTTC; CDR3: CASSPQSGRVNEQFF
size: .; J: TRBJ2-7; V: TRBV19; D: .; DNA: TGTGCCACCTCCCCCTCCGACCCCCGGGGCGAGCAGTACTTC; CDR3: CATSPSDPRGEQYF
size: .; J: TRBJ2-2; V: TRBV18; D: TRBD1; DNA: TGTGCCAGCTCAGCAAACAGGGGCGTGGACACCGGGGAGCTGTTTTTT; CDR3: CASSANRGVDTGELFF
size: .; J: TRBJ1-2; V: TRBV19; D: TRBD1; DNA: TGTGCCAGTAGTTACAGGGGGCAAGGTTATGGCTACACCTTC; CDR3: CASSYRGQGYGYTF
size: .; J: TRBJ1-2; V: TRBV6-5; D: .; DNA: TGTGCCAGCAGTCCCGGGATCTCTGGCTACACCTTC; CDR3: CASSPGISGYTF
size: .; J: TRBJ2-5; V: TRBV28; D: .; DNA: TGTGCCAGCAGTTTAGTGGGGGAGGCCGCCCCCCAGTACTTC; CDR3: CASSLVGEAAPQYF
size: .; J: TRBJ1-2; V: TRBV6-4; D: TRBD1; DNA: TGTGCCAGCAGCTGGACAGGGGGCTATGGCTACACCTTC; CDR3: CASSWTGGYGYTF
size: .; J: TRBJ2-7; V: TRBV4-3; D: TRBD2; DNA: TGCGCCAGCAGCCAAGGAGTCATAGCGGGAACCTTTTACGAGCAGTACTTC; CDR3: CASSQGVIAGTFYEQYF
size: .; J: TRBJ2-7; V: TRBV23-1; D: .; DNA: TGCGCCAGCAGTCATAAACCCTGTAGACCGGGACTCCCGACCTACGAGCAGTACTTC; CDR3: CASSHKPCRPGLPTYEQYF
size: .; J: TRBJ1-1; V: TRBV10-3; D: .; DNA: TGTGCCATCGGGGGCCTCATGAACACTGAAGCTTTCTTT; CDR3: CAIGGLMNTEAFF
size: .; J: TRBJ2-3; V: TRBV23-1; D: .; DNA: TGCGCCAGCAGTCATACCGGTCGACGATACCACCTAAGGCGGGATACGCAGTATTTT; CDR3: CASSHTGRRYHLRRDTQYF
size: .; J: TRBJ2-3; V: TRBV6-4; D: .; DNA: TGTGCCAGCAGTGACCGCGCAGATACGCAGTATTTT; CDR3: CASSDRADTQYF
size: .; J: TRBJ2-1; V: TRBV6-6; D: TRBD2; DNA: TGTGCCAGCAGTTCGGGACTAGCGGTTTACAATGAGCAGTTCTTC; CDR3: CASSSGLAVYNEQFF
size: .; J: TRBJ2-1; V: TRBV11-2; D: TRBD1; DNA: TGTGCCAGCAGCTTAGAACCAGGGGGCAATGAGCAGTTCTTC; CDR3: CASSLEPGGNEQFF
size: .; J: TRBJ2-7; V: TRBV19; D: TRBD2; DNA: TGTGCCAGTAGTATACGCGCTAGCGGGAGCCCCTACGAGCAGTACTTC; CDR3: CASSIRASGSPYEQYF
size: .; J: TRBJ1-1; V: TRBV7-9; D: TRBD1; DNA: TGTGCCAGCAGCCCCGGGACAGGGGGTCCTGAAGCTTTCTTT; CDR3: CASSPGTGGPEAFF
size: .; J: TRBJ1-6; V: TRBV19; D: TRBD1; DNA: TGTGCCAGTACCTACCCGGGACAGGGGAATTCACCCCTCCACTTT; CDR3: CASTYPGQGNSPLHF
size: .; J: TRBJ1-4; V: TRBV30; D: .; DNA: TGTGCCTGTAGGAGGGCCACAACTAATGAAAAACTGTTTTTT; CDR3: CACRRATTNEKLFF
size: once; J: TRBJ1-5; V: TRBV30; D: .; DNA: TGTGCCTGGAATGGCCCTCGACAGGACAAACTCGATAGCAATCAGCCCCAGCATTTT; CDR3: CAWNGPRQDKLDSNQPQHF
size: .; J: TRBJ2-7; V: TRBV25-1; D: TRBD1; DNA: TGTGCCAGCAGTGAAGGCGTGTGGGACAGTACCTACGAGCAGTACTTC; CDR3: CASSEGVWDSTYEQYF
size: once; J: TRBJ2-3; V: TRBV5-1; D: TRBD2; DNA: TGCGCCAGCAGTCCGCGGACTAGCGGGACAGATACGCAGTATTTT; CDR3: CASSPRTSGTDTQYF
size: .; J: TRBJ1-2; V: TRBV19; D: .; DNA: TGTGCCAGTAGAATGCCAGGGGATCACTATGGCTACACCTTC; CDR3: CASRMPGDHYGYTF
size: .; J: TRBJ1-1; V: TRBV5-6; D: TRBD1; DNA: TGTGCCAGCAGCTGGGGACAGGGGCCTGAAGCTTTCTTT; CDR3: CASSWGQGPEAFF
size: once; J: TRBJ1-1; V: TRBV30; D: .; DNA: TGTGCCTGGAGAAGAAGGGGAATGAACACTGAAGCTTTCTTT; CDR3: CAWRRRGMNTEAFF
size: .; J: TRBJ1-2; V: TRBV11-3; D: TRBD1; DNA: TGTGCCAGCAGCTTCGGACAGGTAACTAACTATGGCTACACCTTC; CDR3: CASSFGQVTNYGYTF
size: .; J: TRBJ2-2; V: TRBV7-9; D: TRBD2; DNA: TGTGCCAGCAGTGAGCGGGGGGCATATACCGGGGAGCTGTTTTTT; CDR3: CASSERGAYTGELFF
size: .; J: TRBJ2-5; V: TRBV2; D: .; DNA: TGTGCCAGCAGATTAACTAGCCCCTTCGGGGCGGCCCAGTACTTC; CDR3: CASRLTSPFGAAQYF
size: .; J: TRBJ1-1; V: TRBV19; D: .; DNA: TGTGCCAGTACCTATTTAATGACAGGGAACACTGAAGCTTTCTTT; CDR3: CASTYLMTGNTEAFF
size: once; J: TRBJ1-2; V: TRBV5-8; D: .; DNA: TGTGCCAGCAGCTCTCCGGCGGGGCTATCCTATGGCTACACCTTC; CDR3: CASSSPAGLSYGYTF
size: .; J: TRBJ2-5; V: TRBV28; D: TRBD2; DNA: TGTGCCAGCAGTTTAGGGCGGGAGTGGGAGACCCAGTACTTC; CDR3: CASSLGREWETQYF
size: .; J: TRBJ2-5; V: TRBV15; D: .; DNA: TGTGCCACCAGCAACAGGAGGGCCGGAGAGACCCAGTACTTC; CDR3: CATSNRRAGETQYF
size: .; J: TRBJ2-3; V: TRBV6-5; D: TRBD2; DNA: TGTGCCAGCGGCCGGACTAGACCAGATACGCAGTATTTT; CDR3: CASGRTRPDTQYF
size: once; J: TRBJ2-7; V: TRBV6-5; D: .; DNA: TGTGCCAGCAGTTACTCGGGCAGGGGTGGCTACGAGCAGTACTTC; CDR3: CASSYSGRGGYEQYF
size: .; J: TRBJ2-1; V: TRBV5-6; D: TRBD2; DNA: TGTGCCAGCAGCTTGCCCCTAGCGGGAGAGAAGGACAATGAGCAGTTCTTC; CDR3: CASSLPLAGEKDNEQFF
size: .; J: TRBJ2-7; V: TRBV7-8; D: TRBD1; DNA: TGTGCCAGCAGCTTTTCCGGGACAGGAGCCCACGAGCAGTACTTC; CDR3: CASSFSGTGAHEQYF
size: .; J: TRBJ2-4; V: TRBV7-2; D: TRBD2; DNA: TGTGCCAGCAGCTTAGAACTAGCGGGCGGGGACATTCAGTACTTC; CDR3: CASSLELAGGDIQYF
size: .; J: TRBJ2-3; V: TRBV11-2; D: .; DNA: TGTGCCAGCAGCCTCAGGGCGGGGGCCACAGATACGCAGTATTTT; CDR3: CASSLRAGATDTQYF
size: .; J: TRBJ2-5; V: TRBV11-2; D: TRBD2; DNA: TGTGCCAGCAGCGGGGAGGGGGGACTAGCGGGGGAAGAGACCCAGTACTTC; CDR3: CASSGEGGLAGEETQYF
size: .; J: TRBJ1-1; V: TRBV7-2; D: .; DNA: TGTGCCAGCATCTCTGGGGGGACTGAAGCTTTCTTT; CDR3: CASISGGTEAFF
size: .; J: TRBJ2-3; V: TRBV6-4; D: TRBD2; DNA: TGTGCCAGCAGTGACTCGACGGGGGGGCCAGATACGCAGTATTTT; CDR3: CASSDSTGGPDTQYF
size: .; J: TRBJ1-1; V: TRBV19; D: .; DNA: TGTGCCAGTAGCCTACTCGGGACTGAAGCTTTCTTT; CDR3: CASSLLGTEAFF
size: .; J: TRBJ2-6; V: TRBV6-4; D: .; DNA: TGTGCCAGCTCAGACTCTGGGGCCAACGTCCTGACTTTC; CDR3: CASSDSGANVLTF
size: few; J: TRBJ1-6; V: TRBV7-2; D: .; DNA: TGTGCCAGCAGCTTACAGGGTGGCAATTCACCCCTCCACTTT; CDR3: CASSLQGGNSPLHF
size: .; J: TRBJ1-2; V: TRBV6-6; D: .; DNA: TGTGCCAGCAGCATGATAGGGGGAGGCTACACCTTC; CDR3: CASSMIGGGYTF
size: .; J: TRBJ1-1; V: TRBV5-1; D: TRBD1; DNA: TGCGCCAGCAGGTCCCGGGACAGGAACACTGAAGCTTTCTTT; CDR3: CASRSRDRNTEAFF
size: .; J: TRBJ1-2; V: TRBV6-6; D: .; DNA: TGTGCCAGCAGCGAAGTTCAAGGGGCGCGCGGCTACACCTTC; CDR3: CASSEVQGARGYTF
size: .; J: TRBJ2-7; V: TRBV6-1; D: TRBD1; DNA: TGTGCCAGCATTTCGGTTAGACAGGGGACCGAGCAGTACTTC; CDR3: CASISVRQGTEQYF
size: .; J: TRBJ2-5; V: TRBV6-5; D: TRBD1; DNA: TGTGCCAGCAGGCGAAGCGTAGGGGGCGGCGAGACCCAGTACTTC; CDR3: CASRRSVGGGETQYF
size: many; J: TRBJ1-1; V: TRBV20-1; D: TRBD1; DNA: TGCAGTGCTAGAGAGGACAGGGAAGCTTTCTTT; CDR3: CSAREDREAFF
size: .; J: TRBJ2-1; V: TRBV9; D: TRBD2; DNA: TGTGCCAGCAGCGCTAGCGGGAGTCCCCACAATGAGCAGTTCTTC; CDR3: CASSASGSPHNEQFF
size: .; J: TRBJ1-1; V: TRBV28; D: .; DNA: TGTGCCAGCAAGGTCCCGGGGGGTGGTTACACTGAAGCTTTCTTT; CDR3: CASKVPGGGYTEAFF
size: .; J: TRBJ2-3; V: TRBV19; D: TRBD1; DNA: TGTGCCAGTAAGGGGACAGGGTCGGGCACAGATACGCAGTATTTT; CDR3: CASKGTGSGTDTQYF
size: .; J: TRBJ1-5; V: TRBV21-1; D: .; DNA: TGTGCCAGCAGCACCGAGGACAGGATTAATCAGCCCCAGCATTTT; CDR3: CASSTEDRINQPQHF
size: .; J: TRBJ2-7; V: TRBV11-2; D: .; DNA: TGTGCCAGCAGTCGGGGGTGGGGACGGGGCTCCTACGAGCAGTACTTC; CDR3: CASSRGWGRGSYEQYF
size: .; J: TRBJ1-1; V: TRBV5-1; D: TRBD1; DNA: TGCGCCAGCAGCCCCCGGACAGGTCGCCGGAACACTGAAGCTTTCTTT; CDR3: CASSPRTGRRNTEAFF